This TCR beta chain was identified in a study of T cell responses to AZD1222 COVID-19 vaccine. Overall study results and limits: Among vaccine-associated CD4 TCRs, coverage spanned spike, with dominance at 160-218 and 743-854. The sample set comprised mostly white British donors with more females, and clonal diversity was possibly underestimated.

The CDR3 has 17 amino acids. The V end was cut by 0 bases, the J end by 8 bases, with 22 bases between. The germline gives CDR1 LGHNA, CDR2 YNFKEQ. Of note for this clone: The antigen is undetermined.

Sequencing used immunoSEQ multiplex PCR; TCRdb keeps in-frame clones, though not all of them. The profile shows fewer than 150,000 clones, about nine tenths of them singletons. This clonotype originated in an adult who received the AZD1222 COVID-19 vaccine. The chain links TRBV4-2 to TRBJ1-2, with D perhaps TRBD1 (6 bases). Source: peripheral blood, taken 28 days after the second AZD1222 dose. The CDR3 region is CASSQDGGGHRLGGYTF. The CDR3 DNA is TGTGCCAGCAGCCAAGATGGGGGGGGACATCGTTTGGGAGGCTACACCTTC.